This T cell receptor beta chain was recorded in a study of T cell changes during pregnancy in multiple sclerosis (dated by TCRdb to between 2018 and 2020). For context, the study as a whole: The study examined how the T cell repertoire changed over the course of pregnancy in women with multiple sclerosis.

In the case of this clone: Its antigen is unknown. Base-call qualities are not available, and no considerably larger clone is one nucleotide away.

The library was generated by the immunoSEQ multiplex PCR assay. In TCRdb, the immuneACCESS table is reduced to in-frame sequences with V and J assigned. These tables do not hold every clone; where another copy was compared, an unresolved V gene accounts for under half, and the others remain unexplained. Here the sample has more than 15,000 clones; about 88% occur a single time. The ten largest clones take up approximately 7.4% of the sample. Reading from cysteine to phenylalanine, the CDR3 counts 19 amino acids. The only DNA kept is the CDR3, 57 bases in frame from the first base. V is pruned by 3 bases and J by 4 bases, leaving 18 bases of the junction without a gene match. CDR1 LNHNV and CDR2 YYDKDF were looked up in the germline V gene (reference sequence).

This clonotype was sampled from a female donor in good health, enrolled as a control in a pregnancy study. The V and J segments used are TRBV15 and TRBJ2-5; TRBD2 aligns with 9 central bases. The source was CD8+ T cells from peripheral blood mononuclear cells, collected in the second trimester of pregnancy. The CDR3 loop reads CATSRGGLNKAGGRETQYF. The DNA sequence follows: TGTGCCACCAGCAGGGGGGGGTTAAATAAAGCGGGGGGCCGAGAGACCCAGTACTTC. The CDR3 plus the reference TRBV15 and TRBJ2-5 genes for the other parts give the full variable domain: DAMVIQNPRYQVTQFGKPVTLSCSQTLNHNVMYWYQQKSSQAPKLLFHYYDKDFNNEADTPDNFQSRRPNTSFCFLDIRSPGLGDTAMYLCATSRGGLNKAGGRETQYFGPGTRLLVL.